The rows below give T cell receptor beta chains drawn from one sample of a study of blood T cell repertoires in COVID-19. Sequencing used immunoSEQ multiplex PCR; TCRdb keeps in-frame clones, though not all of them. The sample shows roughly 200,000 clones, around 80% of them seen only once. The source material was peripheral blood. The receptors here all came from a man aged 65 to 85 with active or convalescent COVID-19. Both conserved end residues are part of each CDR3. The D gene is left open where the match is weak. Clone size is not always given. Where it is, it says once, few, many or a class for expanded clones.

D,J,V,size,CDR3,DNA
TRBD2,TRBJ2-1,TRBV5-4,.,CASSSTSGSSYNEQFF,TGTGCCAGCAGCTCAACTAGCGGGAGCTCCTACAATGAGCAGTTCTTC
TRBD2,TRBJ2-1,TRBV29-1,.,CSPVRRLAGPTPRNEQFF,TGCAGCCCCGTGCGGCGGCTAGCGGGACCGACCCCTCGCAATGAGCAGTTCTTC
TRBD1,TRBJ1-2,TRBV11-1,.,CASSPGTDYGYTF,TGTGCCAGCAGCCCCGGGACAGACTATGGCTACACCTTC
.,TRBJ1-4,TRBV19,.,CASSISHPGRGANEKLFF,TGTGCCAGTAGTATATCCCACCCGGGACGGGGGGCTAATGAAAAACTGTTTTTT
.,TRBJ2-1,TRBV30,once,CAWSGGPINEQFF,TGTGCCTGGAGTGGGGGGCCCATTAATGAGCAGTTCTTC
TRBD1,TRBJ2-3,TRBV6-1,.,CASSGGQGPSTDTQYF,TGTGCCAGCAGTGGCGGACAGGGCCCTAGCACAGATACGCAGTATTTT
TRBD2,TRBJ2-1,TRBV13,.,CASSRPGTSGHNEQFF,TGTGCCAGCAGCCGACCCGGGACTAGCGGCCACAATGAGCAGTTCTTC
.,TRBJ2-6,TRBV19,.,CASSTQGANVLTF,TGTGCCAGTAGTACACAAGGGGCCAACGTCCTGACTTTC
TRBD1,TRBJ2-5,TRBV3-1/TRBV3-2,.,CASSQLQGGETQYF,TGTGCCAGCAGCCAACTACAGGGGGGAGAGACCCAGTACTTC
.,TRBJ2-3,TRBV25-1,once,CASSEFVGVAITDTQYF,TGTGCCAGCAGTGAATTCGTCGGGGTAGCGATAACAGATACGCAGTATTTT
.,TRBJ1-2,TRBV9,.,CASSVVNLGQGGDYGYTF,TGTGCCAGCAGCGTAGTTAATTTGGGGCAGGGAGGGGACTATGGCTACACCTTC
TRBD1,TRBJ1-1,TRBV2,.,CASSATGDLTEAFF,TGTGCCAGCAGTGCAACAGGGGATTTAACTGAAGCTTTCTTT
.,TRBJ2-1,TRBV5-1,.,CASSFGQYGAGDEQFF,TGCGCCAGCAGCTTCGGACAGTACGGGGCCGGGGATGAGCAGTTCTTC
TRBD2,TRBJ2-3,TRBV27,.,CASSLRSGGEDTQYF,TGTGCCAGCAGTTTAAGGAGCGGGGGAGAGGATACGCAGTATTTT
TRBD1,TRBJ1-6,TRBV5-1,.,CASSLKPGQGASPLHF,TGCGCCAGCAGCTTGAAACCGGGACAGGGAGCTTCACCCCTCCACTTT
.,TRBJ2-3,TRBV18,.,CASSSRTSTDTQYF,TGTGCCAGCTCATCTCGGACTAGCACAGATACGCAGTATTTT
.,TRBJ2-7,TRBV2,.,CASSPRTEPYEQYF,TGTGCCAGCAGCCCGAGGACTGAGCCCTACGAGCAGTACTTC
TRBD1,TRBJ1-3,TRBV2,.,CASSAWTGRNTIYF,TGTGCCAGCAGTGCCTGGACAGGGAGAAACACCATATATTTT
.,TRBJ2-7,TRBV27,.,CASSGDPRIGWEQYF,TGTGCCAGCAGCGGAGACCCGAGGATTGGGTGGGAGCAGTACTTC
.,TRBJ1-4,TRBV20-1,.,CSARRGEKLFF,TGCAGTGCTCGGAGAGGGGAAAAACTGTTTTTT
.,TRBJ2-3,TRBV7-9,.,CASSLQGSTDTQYF,TGTGCCAGCAGCTTACAGGGTTCTACAGATACGCAGTATTTT
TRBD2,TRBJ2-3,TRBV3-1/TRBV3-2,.,CASSHYRLAGTLNTQYF,TGTGCCAGCAGCCACTATCGACTAGCGGGAACCCTAAATACGCAGTATTTT
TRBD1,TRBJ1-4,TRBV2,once,CASNRDSNEKLFF,TGTGCCAGCAACCGGGACAGTAATGAAAAACTGTTTTTT
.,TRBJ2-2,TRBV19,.,CASSIDTLRTGELFF,TGTGCCAGTAGTATAGATACTCTTCGAACCGGGGAGCTGTTTTTT
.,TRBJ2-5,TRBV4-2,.,CASSQGAGQETQYF,TGTGCCAGCAGCCAGGGTGCGGGGCAAGAGACCCAGTACTTC
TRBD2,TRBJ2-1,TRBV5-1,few,CASSWADSGGALDEQFF,TGCGCCAGCAGCTGGGCGGATAGCGGGGGGGCCTTAGATGAGCAGTTCTTC
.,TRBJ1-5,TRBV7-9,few,CASSLGGGARDQPQHF,TGTGCCAGCAGCTTAGGAGGAGGGGCCCGTGATCAGCCCCAGCATTTT
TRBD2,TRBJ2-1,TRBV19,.,CASSIFGGLATYNEQFF,TGTGCCAGTAGTATATTTGGGGGACTAGCGACTTACAATGAGCAGTTCTTC
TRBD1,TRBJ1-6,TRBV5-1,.,CASSNRGQGLNSPLHF,TGCGCCAGCAGCAATCGCGGACAGGGCCTTAATTCACCCCTCCACTTT
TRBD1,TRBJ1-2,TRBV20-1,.,CSARTGYGYTF,TGCAGTGCGAGGACAGGGTATGGCTACACCTTC
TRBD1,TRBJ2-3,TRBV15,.,CATNARDRGLRGSTQYF,TGTGCCACCAATGCCCGGGACAGGGGGCTTCGTGGATCTACGCAGTATTTT
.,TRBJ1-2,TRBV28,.,CASSFSGVDYGYTF,TGTGCCAGCAGTTTCTCCGGGGTCGACTATGGCTACACCTTC
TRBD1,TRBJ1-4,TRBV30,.,CAWSPTGGLFANEKLFF,TGTGCCTGGAGCCCCACAGGGGGCCTTTTTGCTAATGAAAAACTGTTTTTT
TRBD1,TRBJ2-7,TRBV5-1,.,CASKSDRVLDEQYF,TGCGCCAGCAAATCGGACAGGGTGCTCGACGAGCAGTACTTC
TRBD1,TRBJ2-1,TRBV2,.,CASNQGQGHVSKDEQFF,TGTGCCAGCAACCAGGGACAGGGGCATGTAAGCAAGGATGAGCAGTTCTTC
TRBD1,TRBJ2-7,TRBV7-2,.,CASSLADYRGRRYEQYF,TGTGCCAGCAGCTTAGCGGATTACAGGGGGCGCCGATACGAGCAGTACTTC
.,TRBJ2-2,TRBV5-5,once,CASSLRPGTLTGELFF,TGTGCCAGCAGCTTACGTCCCGGGACACTCACCGGGGAGCTGTTTTTT
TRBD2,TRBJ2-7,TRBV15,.,CATREVGGRAYEQYF,TGTGCCACCAGAGAGGTTGGCGGGAGGGCCTACGAGCAGTACTTC
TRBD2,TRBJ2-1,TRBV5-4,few,CASSLRLAGGNEQFF,TGTGCCAGCAGCTTAAGACTAGCGGGAGGCAATGAGCAGTTCTTC
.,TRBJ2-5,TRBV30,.,CAWSVQGETQYF,TGTGCCTGGAGTGTACAGGGAGAGACCCAGTACTTC
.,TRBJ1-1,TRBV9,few,CASSVEGVGTEAFF,TGTGCCAGCAGCGTCGAGGGGGTCGGGACTGAAGCTTTCTTT
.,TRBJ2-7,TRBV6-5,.,CASSYRGEQYF,TGTGCCAGCAGTTACCGAGGCGAGCAGTACTTC
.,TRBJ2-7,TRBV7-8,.,CASSLRDFYNAYEQYF,TGTGCCAGCAGCTTGCGGGACTTCTATAATGCCTACGAGCAGTACTTC
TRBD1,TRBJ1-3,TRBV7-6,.,CASSFNPGTDHGNTIYF,TGTGCCAGCAGCTTCAACCCGGGGACAGATCATGGAAACACCATATATTTT
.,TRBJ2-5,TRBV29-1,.,CSVGRTAKKGTQYF,TGCAGCGTTGGGCGGACAGCCAAGAAGGGGACCCAGTACTTC
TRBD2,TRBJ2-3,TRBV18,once,CASSPGTNTDTQYF,TGTGCCAGCTCACCCGGGACTAACACAGATACGCAGTATTTT
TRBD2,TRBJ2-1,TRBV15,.,CATSRASGYNEQFF,TGTGCCACCAGCAGGGCTAGCGGGTACAATGAGCAGTTCTTC
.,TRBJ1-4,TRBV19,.,CASSVRGEKLFF,TGTGCCAGTAGTGTCAGGGGTGAAAAACTGTTTTTT
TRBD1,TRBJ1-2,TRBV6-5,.,CASSYRIPGGAYGYTF,TGTGCCAGCAGTTACCGAATCCCAGGGGGCGCTTATGGCTACACCTTC
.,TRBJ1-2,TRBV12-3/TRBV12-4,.,CASTKQGFGGYTF,TGTGCCAGCACTAAACAGGGATTCGGTGGCTACACCTTC
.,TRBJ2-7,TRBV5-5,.,CASSLGWVQSYEQYF,TGTGCCAGCAGCTTGGGGTGGGTACAGTCCTACGAGCAGTACTTC
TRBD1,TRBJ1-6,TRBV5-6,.,CASSIGGTGYNSPLHF,TGTGCCAGCAGCATCGGAGGGACAGGCTATAATTCACCCCTCCACTTT
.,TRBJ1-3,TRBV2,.,CASSPAGGDLSGNTIYF,TGTGCCAGCAGCCCGGCGGGGGGGGATCTCTCTGGAAACACCATATATTTT
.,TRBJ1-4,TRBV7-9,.,CASSRGDTATNEKLFF,TGTGCCAGCAGCCGAGGGGACACTGCAACTAATGAAAAACTGTTTTTT
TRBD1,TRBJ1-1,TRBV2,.,CASRATGGYTEAFF,TGTGCCAGCAGAGCGACAGGGGGCTACACTGAAGCTTTCTTT
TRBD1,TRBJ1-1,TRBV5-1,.,CASSLAGTAHHTEAFF,TGCGCCAGCAGCTTGGCTGGGACAGCCCATCACACTGAAGCTTTCTTT